The TCR beta chain described here comes from a study of shared clonotypes between healthy human individuals. Turning to the study itself: The donor group consisted of two women and a few men, aged 18 to 49. Used for every donor were three CD4 naive, three CD4 memory, two CD8 naive and one CD8 memory plate. Overall study results and limits: The study found roughly 5.3% of naive CD4 clonotypes shared across a handful of donors. Rarefaction exposed incomplete sorted-subset sequencing despite large depth.

TCRdb's table, derived via immunoSEQ multiplex PCR, lists solely in-frame clones and lacks some. Found here are 2 million to 2.5 million clones, 90% to 97% of them singletons; the top ten hold around 0.13%. Worth noting for this clone: Antigen: not known.

Sequenced material: naive CD4+ T cells sorted from blood. Indicated subset: CD45RA+ positively selected. The source is a man younger than 35 in good health.

The CDR3 reads CASSLGLAGQGGDTQYF. The CDR3 coding sequence is TGCGCCAGCAGCTTGGGGCTAGCGGGCCAGGGGGGAGATACGCAGTATTTT. This chain joins TRBV5-1 and TRBJ2-3; perhaps TRBD2 as D (8 bases). The CDR3 has 17 residues. Germline V lookup: CDR1 SGHRS, CDR2 YFSETQ. The V and J ends lost 0 bases and 5 bases respectively, with 19 bases between them.